The 27 T cell receptor beta chains below all came from one sample that was sequenced in a study of CD8 T cells in ankylosing spondylitis. TCRdb redid the calling of the 5' RACE reads with MiXCR, one entry per CDR3 protein. The table has approximately 260,000 distinct CDR3 sequences, around 7.8% seen once. Sample: blood, either unsorted or a sorted T cell fraction (not recorded which). The receptors were gathered from a male donor with ankylosing spondylitis or in good health (not recorded which).

There are many counts of this clonotype. The V and J genes are TRBV5-1 and TRBJ1-2, with 9 positions matching TRBD1. This CDR3 has 17 residues. Germline CDR1 reads SGHRS; CDR2 reads YFSETQ. Unmatched junction bases numbered 11, after V lost 0 bases and J lost 5 bases. CDR3 sequence reads: CASSLEGTGRTSYGYTF. CDR3 sequence (DNA): TGCGCCAGCAGCTTGGAAGGGACAGGGAGAACCTCTTATGGCTACACCTTC.

This clonotype appeared a few times. The rearrangement joins TRBV7-9 to TRBJ1-6; no clear D gene. CDR1 is SEHNR and CDR2 is FQNEAQ in the germline V gene (reference sequence). The V and J ends lost 0 bases and 8 bases respectively, with 8 bases between them. The CDR3 consists of 14 residues. The CDR3: CASSLAPRDSPLHF. Written as DNA, the CDR3 is TGTGCCAGCAGCTTAGCGCCGAGGGATTCACCCCTCCACTTT. The variable domain in full, completed from reference TRBV7-9 and TRBJ1-6, reads DTGVSQNPRHKITKRGQNVTFRCDPISEHNRLYWYRQTLGQGPEFLTYFQNEAQLEKSRLLSDRFSAERPKGSFSTLEIQRTEQGDSAMYLCASSLAPRDSPLHFGNGTRLTVT.

This clonotype occurred a few times. The chain employs TRBV20-1 and TRBJ1-1; a possible D gene is TRBD1 (6 bases). Per germline, CDR1 DFQATT and CDR2 SNEGSKA (reference sequence). The ends were cut back, 0 bases at V and 0 bases at J, with 14 bases in the middle. The CDR3 runs 16 residues. The CDR3 sequence is CSAREVKQGMNTEAFF. The CDR3 DNA reads as TGCAGTGCTAGAGAGGTAAAACAGGGAATGAACACTGAAGCTTTCTTT.

The chain combines TRBV29-1 with TRBJ2-6, with 8 nucleotides matching TRBD1. The V segment lost 6 bases and the J segment 2 bases; nucleotides outside the gene matches: 6. This CDR3 is built from 15 residues. Germline lookup yields CDR1 SQVTM and CDR2 ANQGSEA. The CDR3 spells CSVGQGFTGANVLTF. For the CDR3, the DNA is TGCAGCGTCGGACAGGGATTTACTGGGGCCAACGTCCTGACTTTC.

This rearrangement joins TRBV20-1 to TRBJ2-3; TRBD2 agrees at 8 bases. Looked up from germline, CDR1 is DFQATT and CDR2 is SNEGSKA (reference sequence). The CDR3 runs 14 residues. V shed 3 bases, J shed 4 bases, and the junction held 6 bases outside the gene matches. The CDR3 bases are TGCAGTGCTAGTGACGGGCGGGAGGCAGATACGCAGTATTTT. It translates to CSASDGREADTQYF.

In its sample, this clonotype was seen many times. The chain couples TRBV5-1 to TRBJ2-7; TRBD2 aligns across 10 bases. The CDR3 is made up of 14 amino acids. Trimming at V came to 3 bases and at J to 3 bases, leaving 3 bases not matched to a gene. The germline gives CDR1 SGHRS, CDR2 YFSETQ. CDR3 region: CASSWTSGNYEQYF. The CDR3 nucleotides are TGCGCCAGCAGCTGGACTAGCGGAAACTACGAGCAGTACTTC.

This clonotype has ten or more counts. The chain links TRBV5-1 to TRBJ2-2; possibly TRBD1 for D (5 bases). Germline CDR1 reads SGHRS; CDR2 reads YFSETQ. Trimming removed 9 bases from V and 0 bases from J, with 12 bases in between. The CDR3 runs to 14 residues. The CDR3, as DNA: TGCGCCACCTCGGACACTACGAACACCGGGGAGCTGTTTTTT. This codes for CATSDTTNTGELFF.

This clonotype was detected ten times or more. This chain links TRBV12-3 or TRBV12-4 with TRBJ2-6; D gene ambiguous. V dropped 7 bases and J dropped 8 bases, with 12 bases sitting between them. This CDR3 region has 13 residues. The CDR3 DNA reads TGTGCCAGCACCTCCCTAGGTACCAACGTCCTGACTTTC. Translating gives CASTSLGTNVLTF.

This clonotype was observed many times. The rearrangement joins TRBV6-5 to TRBJ2-1; 7 positions match TRBD2. The germline V gene encodes CDR1 MNHEY and CDR2 SVGAGI. The CDR3 has 16 amino acids. V shed 4 bases, J shed 3 bases, and the junction held 9 bases outside the gene matches. The CDR3 region is CASSWGGGLGYNEQFF. CDR3 DNA sequence: TGTGCCAGCAGTTGGGGCGGGGGTCTAGGCTACAATGAGCAGTTCTTC.

This clonotype was found many times. The chain combines TRBV7-2 with TRBJ2-3; 9 nucleotides match TRBD1. The CDR3 loop spans 17 amino acids. The V segment lost 0 bases and the J segment 0 bases; nucleotides outside the gene matches: 4. The germline V gene has CDR1 SGHTA and CDR2 FQGNSA. CDR3 amino acids: CASSLAGTGTSTDTQYF. CDR3 bases: TGTGCCAGCAGCTTAGCCGGGACAGGGACCAGCACAGATACGCAGTATTTT.

There are many counts of this clonotype. The chain uses TRBV6-2 or TRBV6-3 and TRBJ1-1; the D gene is possibly TRBD1 (5 bases). V lost 7 bases and J lost 1, with 25 bases in between. Germline V lookup: CDR1 MNHEY, CDR2 SVGEGT. The CDR3 consists of 18 residues. The CDR3 coding sequence is TGTGCCAGCACCTTCATCCGGGGACGGAAGACCCCGAACACTGAAGCTTTCTTT. Encoded protein: CASTFIRGRKTPNTEAFF.

This clonotype was counted many times. CDR3 residues: CASSPLGGPGYGYTF. CDR3 bases: TGTGCCAGCTCACCACTAGGGGGGCCCGGATATGGCTACACCTTC. The chain joins TRBV18 to TRBJ1-2; possible D gene TRBD1, 6 bases. This CDR3 region has 15 residues. CDR1 and CDR2 from the germline V gene are KGHSH and LQKENI. Trimming left V 1 base short and J 5 bases short, with 14 bases between.

This clonotype was picked up many times. V gene TRBV12-3 or TRBV12-4 combines with J gene TRBJ1-5, with D possibly matching TRBD1 (5 bases). The germline V and J ends were trimmed by 0 bases and 2 bases, with 8 bases remaining between them. The CDR3 is made up of 15 amino acids. CDR3 in amino acids: CASSLASTGNQPQHF. The CDR3, as DNA: TGTGCCAGCAGTTTAGCTTCGACAGGCAATCAGCCCCAGCATTTT.

This clonotype was seen many times. The chain uses TRBV5-6 and TRBJ1-2; D is unresolved. V gave up 0 bases and J gave up 1 base, with 10 bases separating them. The length of the CDR3 is 15 residues. Looked up from germline, CDR1 is SGHDT and CDR2 is YYEEEE. CDR3 sequence reads: CASSLGQTINYGYTF. CDR3 DNA sequence: TGTGCCAGCAGCTTGGGTCAGACTATTAACTATGGCTACACCTTC.

This clonotype was seen more than once but under ten times. The rearrangement joins TRBV18 to TRBJ2-7; D possibly uses TRBD1 or TRBD2 (5 bases each). Trimming took off 1 base at V and 6 bases at J, with 16 bases between the two ends. Germline CDR1 and CDR2: KGHSH and LQKENI. The CDR3 totals 15 residues. DNA for the CDR3: TGTGCCAGCTCACCACAAACGGTGGGGGTACGCGAGCAGTACTTC. It encodes CASSPQTVGVREQYF.

On this clonotype itself: A read error is possible here, since a much larger clone lies one base away. This chain links TRBV5-1 with TRBJ1-2, with 11 bases aligning to TRBD1. Unmatched junction bases numbered 7, after V lost 3 bases and J lost 6 bases. The germline V gene encodes CDR1 SGHRS and CDR2 YFSETQ. The CDR3 contains 15 residues. The CDR3: CASSWGGQGAHGYTF. CDR3 sequence (DNA): TGCGCCAGCAGCTGGGGTGGACAGGGGGCGCATGGCTACACCTTC. The variable domain in full, with the rest retrieved from reference TRBV5-1 and TRBJ1-2, is KAGVTQTPRYLIKTRGQQVTLSCSPISGHRSVSWYQQTPGQGLQFLFEYFSETQRNKGNFPGRFSGRQFSNSRSEMNVSTLELGDSALYLCASSWGGQGAHGYTFGSGTRLTVV.

This clonotype has ten or more counts. This chain joins TRBV4-1 and TRBJ1-6; 7 nucleotides line up with TRBD1. CDR1 MGHRA and CDR2 YSYEKL come from the germline V gene. The CDR3 totals 14 residues. With V trimmed by 3 bases and J by 9 bases, 5 bases remained unmatched. The CDR3 region is CASSQLRGSSPLHF. DNA of the CDR3: TGCGCCAGCAGCCAGCTCAGGGGGAGTTCACCCCTCCACTTT.

Many counts were recorded for this clonotype. The V gene is TRBV5-1, the J gene TRBJ1-2; D is uncertain. The CDR3 is made up of 15 amino acids. Germline assignment: CDR1 SGHRS and CDR2 YFSETQ. V lost 4 bases and J lost 0, with 13 bases in between. The CDR3 sequence: CASSPSRGANYGYTF. The CDR3 coding sequence is TGCGCCAGCAGCCCATCCCGCGGAGCTAACTATGGCTACACCTTC.

There are many counts of this clonotype. The CDR3 DNA reads TGTGCCAGCAGAGTTACGACACAGAGTACTGAGCAGTTCTTC. It yields the protein CASRVTTQSTEQFF. The V call is TRBV6-1, the J call TRBJ2-1; D is uncertain. V was shortened by 6 bases and J by 9 bases, with 18 bases between the two germline ends. The V gene's germline CDR1 is MNHNS and CDR2 SASEGT. This CDR3 has 14 amino acids.

This clonotype has ten or more counts. The CDR3 DNA reads as TGCAGCGTTGAAGAGGCCAGCACAGATACGCAGTATTTT. Protein product: CSVEEASTDTQYF. The chain combines TRBV29-1 with TRBJ2-3; unclear D gene. Per germline, CDR1 SQVTM and CDR2 ANQGSEA. CDR3 length equals 13 residues. V gave up 0 bases and J gave up 0 bases, with 4 bases separating them.

This clonotype was seen only a few times. The chain joins TRBV7-3 to TRBJ2-1; D could derive from TRBD1 or TRBD2 (5 bases each). The CDR3 has 11 amino acids. Trimming took 2 bases from V and 11 from J, leaving 7 bases between them. Germline V CDR1 and CDR2: SGHTA, FQGTGA. The CDR3 DNA follows: TGTGCCAGCAGCTTAGGGGGTCAGCAGTTCTTC. Residues: CASSLGGQQFF.

This clonotype has just a few counts. The rearrangement links TRBV7-2 to TRBJ2-7; a possible D gene is TRBD2 (5 bases). V was clipped by 6 bases and J by 4 bases, with 13 bases between them. This CDR3 region has 13 residues. The germline V gene has CDR1 SGHTA and CDR2 FQGNSA. The CDR3 DNA is TGTGCCAGCAGGCAGCTAGGCGGGTACGAGCAGTACTTC. It yields the protein CASRQLGGYEQYF.

There are many counts of this clonotype. This chain joins TRBV20-1 and TRBJ1-4; 9 bases are a match to TRBD1. Germline V gene sequence: CDR1 DFQATT, CDR2 SNEGSKA (reference sequence). The CDR3 covers 14 residues. With V trimmed by 6 bases and J by 8 bases, 10 bases remained unmatched. The CDR3 sequence: CSATGGQGREKLFF. The CDR3 DNA follows: TGCAGTGCCACAGGGGGACAGGGCAGGGAAAAACTGTTTTTT.

This clonotype has at least ten counts. This chain joins TRBV5-1 and TRBJ2-7, with 7 nucleotides matching TRBD1. This CDR3 has 14 residues. Germline V CDR1 and CDR2: SGHRS, YFSETQ. The trim removed 4 bases at V and 3 bases at J, leaving 7 bases unmatched. The CDR3 DNA is TGCGCCAGCAGCATCCAAACAGGGGACTACGAGCAGTACTTC. Amino acid sequence: CASSIQTGDYEQYF.

This clonotype has ten or more counts. The chain recombines TRBV6-1 with TRBJ2-3, with TRBD2 identical over 8 bases. Germline trimming cut 7 bases from V and 2 bases from J; bases unmatched to any gene: 8. The CDR3 contains 15 residues. Germline CDR1 reads MNHNS; CDR2 reads SASEGT. This chain's CDR3 is CASKWAGGLTDTQYF. CDR3 coding DNA: TGTGCCAGCAAGTGGGCGGGAGGCCTCACAGATACGCAGTATTTT.

The chain couples TRBV6-1 to TRBJ2-5, with 9 positions matching TRBD2. Germline CDR1 MNHNS, CDR2 SASEGT. This CDR3 spans 16 amino acids. Germline trimming cut 6 bases from V and 0 bases from J; bases unmatched to any gene: 8. CDR3 coding DNA: TGTGCCAGCAGCTCGCCGAGGACTAGCGACCAAGAGACCCAGTACTTC. Translating gives CASSSPRTSDQETQYF.

Many counts were recorded for this clonotype. The chain couples TRBV5-1 to TRBJ2-5, with D perhaps matching TRBD2 (5 bases). In germline, CDR1 is SGHRS, CDR2 YFSETQ. CDR3 length equals 15 residues. V was shortened by 3 bases and J by 7 bases, with 19 bases between the two germline ends. The CDR3 loop is CASSSDAATGRTQYF. CDR3 sequence (DNA): TGCGCCAGCAGCTCTGACGCAGCGACGGGAAGGACCCAGTACTTC.